This T cell receptor (beta chain) was profiled in a study of blood T cell repertoires in COVID-19. The wider study: Donors of Cohort 3 who recovered were those that had two negative PCRs, clearance, or symptom resolution. PBMCs, B-cell-depleted T cells, or T cells provided the cDNA or gDNA that made up the material.

Profiling relied on immunoSEQ multiplex PCR, and the TCRdb table lists in-frame clones only, not all of them. The sample has some 300,000 clones, around 89% seen once. Per germline, CDR1 SGHRS and CDR2 YFSETQ. The J segment lost 2 bases and the V segment lost 4 bases, leaving 8 bases of the junction unmatched. The CDR3 consists of 16 residues. Sequenced sample: PBMCs or T cells enriched from blood (not recorded which). This clonotype was sampled from a woman aged 55-69 years in a cohort exposed to, infected with or recovered from COVID-19 (not recorded which). The genes are TRBV5-1 and TRBJ2-1; 8 bases are shared with TRBD2. CDR3 nucleotide sequence: TGCGCCAGCAGCCTGCCCGGGGGGGGGCCCTACAATGAGCAGTTCTTC. Translating gives CASSLPGGGPYNEQFF.